This T cell receptor (beta chain) emerged from a study of T-cell memory formation after mild COVID-19. TCRdb analysed the 5' RACE reads with MiXCR anew, one entry per CDR3 protein. The table has more than 150,000 distinct CDR3 sequences, 15% to 20% seen once. There are a few counts of this clonotype. The source material was PBMCs or a T cell subset sorted from them (not recorded which). The TCR comes from a man aged 18 to 29 who had mild COVID-19 (a few samples of this study predate the infection). Cell type and time point are not known.

The CDR3 sequence is CASSLNGNNEQFF. As DNA, the CDR3 is TGTGCCAGCAGCTTGAACGGGAACAATGAGCAGTTCTTC. The chain employs TRBV7-2 and TRBJ2-1; weak D call: TRBD2 (5 bases). Germline loops: CDR1 SGHTA, CDR2 FQGNSA. The CDR3 is made up of 13 amino acids. Trimming cost V 3 bases and J 5 bases, with 8 bases left between them.